A selection of T cell receptor beta chains follows, all from one sample in a study of response to subunit inactivated influenza vaccine. In TCRdb, the RT-PCR reads were re-called with MiXCR into one record per CDR3 protein. The table records fewer than 750,000 distinct CDR3 sequences, about 15% of them present only once. The sample here was PBMCs from blood, taken 11 to 12 days after vaccination. The receptors derive from a man aged 50 or older who received an inactivated influenza vaccine. Both conserved end residues are part of each CDR3. A D gene is named only where the DNA matches it firmly. Clone size appears in some rows only: once, few, many, or a class for an expanded clone.

clone_size: few; j_call: TRBJ1-5; v_call: TRBV20-1; d_call: -; cdr3_aa: CSARVNQPQHF; cdr3_nt: TGCAGTGCTAGAGTAAATCAGCCCCAGCATTTT
clone_size: -; j_call: TRBJ2-7; v_call: TRBV15; d_call: -; cdr3_aa: CATSRDLRTHEQYF; cdr3_nt: TGTGCCACCAGCAGAGATCTTAGGACCCACGAGCAGTACTTC
clone_size: few; j_call: TRBJ2-4; v_call: TRBV28; d_call: -; cdr3_aa: CASTRSGTGKSNIQYF; cdr3_nt: TGTGCCAGCACCAGGTCGGGCACGGGAAAATCAAACATTCAGTACTTC
clone_size: -; j_call: TRBJ2-3; v_call: TRBV6-6; d_call: TRBD2; cdr3_aa: CASSRTSEYHF; cdr3_nt: TGTGCCAGCAGTAGGACTAGTGAGTACCATTTT
clone_size: many; j_call: TRBJ2-3; v_call: TRBV20-1; d_call: -; cdr3_aa: CSARVADTQYF; cdr3_nt: TGCAGTGCTAGAGTAGCAGATACGCAGTATTTT
clone_size: many; j_call: TRBJ2-5; v_call: TRBV7-9; d_call: TRBD1; cdr3_aa: CASSSLTGGDQETQYF; cdr3_nt: TGTGCCAGCAGCTCCCTGACAGGGGGTGACCAAGAGACCCAGTACTTC
clone_size: -; j_call: TRBJ2-3; v_call: TRBV29-1; d_call: -; cdr3_aa: CSVGQLDTQYF; cdr3_nt: TGCAGCGTCGGACAGTTAGATACGCAGTATTTT
clone_size: few; j_call: TRBJ2-2; v_call: TRBV7-2; d_call: -; cdr3_aa: CASSPTRTRLELFF; cdr3_nt: TGTGCCAGCAGCCCAACAAGGACCCGGTTAGAGCTGTTTTTT
clone_size: -; j_call: TRBJ2-3; v_call: TRBV12-3/TRBV12-4; d_call: TRBD2; cdr3_aa: CASSPAGGPTNTQYF; cdr3_nt: TGTGCCAGCAGTCCAGCGGGGGGGCCGACAAATACGCAGTATTTT
clone_size: many; j_call: TRBJ2-7; v_call: TRBV7-9; d_call: TRBD1; cdr3_aa: CASSARTGSTYEQYF; cdr3_nt: TGTGCCAGCAGCGCCCGGACAGGGTCTACTTACGAGCAGTACTTC
clone_size: -; j_call: TRBJ2-7; v_call: TRBV12-3/TRBV12-4; d_call: -; cdr3_aa: CASTQGDDYEQYF; cdr3_nt: TGTGCCAGCACCCAGGGTGATGACTACGAGCAGTACTTC
clone_size: few; j_call: TRBJ2-1; v_call: TRBV25-1; d_call: -; cdr3_aa: CASSAAWAHEQFF; cdr3_nt: TGTGCCAGCAGTGCCGCGTGGGCCCATGAGCAGTTCTTC
clone_size: -; j_call: TRBJ2-3; v_call: TRBV6-1; d_call: -; cdr3_aa: CASNDRRGKGDTQYF; cdr3_nt: TGTGCCAGCAATGATCGGAGGGGGAAGGGAGATACGCAGTATTTT
clone_size: few; j_call: TRBJ1-2; v_call: TRBV5-1; d_call: -; cdr3_aa: CASSLGSKDGYTF; cdr3_nt: TGCGCCAGCAGCTTGGGCAGTAAGGATGGCTACACCTTC
clone_size: few; j_call: TRBJ2-1; v_call: TRBV3-1; d_call: -; cdr3_aa: CASRREYEQFF; cdr3_nt: TGTGCCAGCAGGCGAGAGTATGAGCAGTTCTTC
clone_size: few; j_call: TRBJ2-7; v_call: TRBV5-6; d_call: -; cdr3_aa: CASSLEFRPEQYF; cdr3_nt: TGTGCCAGCAGCTTGGAATTCAGGCCCGAGCAGTACTTC
clone_size: -; j_call: TRBJ2-1; v_call: TRBV7-8; d_call: TRBD2; cdr3_aa: CASSLSLYPSGRSSYNEQFF; cdr3_nt: TGTGCCAGCAGCTTATCCCTTTATCCTAGCGGTAGGAGCTCCTACAATGAGCAGTTCTTC
clone_size: -; j_call: TRBJ2-5; v_call: TRBV9; d_call: TRBD2; cdr3_aa: CASSRPSGQETQYF; cdr3_nt: TGTGCCAGCAGTCGACCTAGCGGGCAGGAGACCCAGTACTTC
clone_size: few; j_call: TRBJ2-2; v_call: TRBV7-9; d_call: -; cdr3_aa: CASRTNDRNTNTGELFF; cdr3_nt: TGTGCCAGCAGGACAAATGACAGGAACACCAACACCGGGGAGCTGTTTTTT
clone_size: few; j_call: TRBJ2-1; v_call: TRBV6-2/TRBV6-3; d_call: -; cdr3_aa: CASTFSLQGKLIYNEQFF; cdr3_nt: TGTGCCAGCACTTTCTCCCTCCAGGGAAAGTTGATTTACAATGAGCAGTTCTTC
clone_size: few; j_call: TRBJ1-4; v_call: TRBV29-1; d_call: -; cdr3_aa: CSVEVPRQGKGHEKLFF; cdr3_nt: TGCAGCGTTGAAGTTCCCCGGCAGGGGAAAGGACATGAAAAACTGTTTTTT
clone_size: -; j_call: TRBJ2-1; v_call: TRBV20-1; d_call: -; cdr3_aa: CSASFPSVVNEQFF; cdr3_nt: TGCAGTGCTAGTTTTCCTAGCGTTGTTAATGAGCAGTTCTTC
clone_size: -; j_call: TRBJ2-1; v_call: TRBV5-1; d_call: TRBD1; cdr3_aa: CASSLGQGATPGGPGNEQFF; cdr3_nt: TGCGCCAGCAGCTTGGGACAGGGGGCGACTCCCGGCGGGCCAGGTAATGAGCAGTTCTTC
clone_size: -; j_call: TRBJ2-5; v_call: TRBV24-1; d_call: TRBD2; cdr3_aa: CATSEFVGLAGRETQYF; cdr3_nt: TGTGCCACCAGTGAATTCGTCGGACTAGCGGGGCGGGAGACCCAGTACTTC
clone_size: -; j_call: TRBJ1-4; v_call: TRBV11-2; d_call: -; cdr3_aa: CASSTLQGRDEKLFF; cdr3_nt: TGTGCCAGCAGCACGCTCCAGGGCCGGGATGAAAAACTGTTTTTT
clone_size: -; j_call: TRBJ2-1; v_call: TRBV7-2; d_call: -; cdr3_aa: CASSLAHRTDNEQFF; cdr3_nt: TGTGCCAGCAGCTTAGCGCATAGGACGGACAATGAGCAGTTCTTC
clone_size: -; j_call: TRBJ2-1; v_call: TRBV11-1; d_call: TRBD2; cdr3_aa: CASSSNVPGTSGRNEQFF; cdr3_nt: TGTGCCAGCAGCTCTAACGTCCCCGGGACTAGCGGGAGGAATGAGCAGTTCTTC
clone_size: -; j_call: TRBJ1-1; v_call: TRBV4-2; d_call: -; cdr3_aa: CASSREGGAFF; cdr3_nt: TGTGCCAGCAGCCGTGAAGGAGGGGCTTTCTTT
clone_size: -; j_call: TRBJ2-3; v_call: TRBV5-1; d_call: TRBD2; cdr3_aa: CASSLRLAEYASTDTQYF; cdr3_nt: TGCGCCAGCAGCTTGAGACTAGCGGAGTATGCTAGCACAGATACGCAGTATTTT
clone_size: few; j_call: TRBJ1-5; v_call: TRBV29-1; d_call: -; cdr3_aa: CSVGDHNQPQHF; cdr3_nt: TGCAGCGTTGGGGACCACAATCAGCCCCAGCATTTT
clone_size: -; j_call: TRBJ2-5; v_call: TRBV11-1; d_call: TRBD1; cdr3_aa: CASSFRGPETQYF; cdr3_nt: TGTGCCAGCAGCTTCAGGGGGCCGGAGACCCAGTACTTC
clone_size: few; j_call: TRBJ2-7; v_call: TRBV10-1; d_call: -; cdr3_aa: CASSGLDYEQYF; cdr3_nt: TGCGCCAGCTCCGGACTGGACTACGAGCAGTACTTC
clone_size: few; j_call: TRBJ2-1; v_call: TRBV7-3; d_call: TRBD2; cdr3_aa: CASSFGTSESNEQFF; cdr3_nt: TGTGCCAGCAGCTTCGGGACTAGCGAGTCCAATGAGCAGTTCTTC
clone_size: -; j_call: TRBJ2-5; v_call: TRBV27; d_call: -; cdr3_aa: CASSSTGPRETQYF; cdr3_nt: TGTGCCAGCAGTTCCACGGGGCCGAGGGAGACCCAGTACTTC
clone_size: few; j_call: TRBJ2-7; v_call: TRBV7-9; d_call: TRBD1; cdr3_aa: CASSLGGQGKYF; cdr3_nt: TGTGCCAGCAGCTTAGGGGGACAGGGGAAGTACTTC
clone_size: -; j_call: TRBJ2-1; v_call: TRBV29-1; d_call: -; cdr3_aa: CSAGTATGDEQFF; cdr3_nt: TGCAGCGCTGGGACCGCCACTGGCGATGAGCAGTTCTTC
clone_size: -; j_call: TRBJ2-3; v_call: TRBV3-1; d_call: TRBD1; cdr3_aa: CASSQAQGAGDTQYF; cdr3_nt: TGTGCCAGCAGCCAAGCTCAGGGGGCTGGAGATACGCAGTATTTT
clone_size: -; j_call: TRBJ2-1; v_call: TRBV6-2/TRBV6-3; d_call: TRBD1; cdr3_aa: CASSYGGQGSYNEQFF; cdr3_nt: TGTGCCAGCAGTTACGGGGGACAGGGCTCCTACAATGAGCAGTTCTTC
clone_size: -; j_call: TRBJ2-1; v_call: TRBV24-1; d_call: -; cdr3_aa: CATSDLIRTDGADEQFF; cdr3_nt: TGTGCCACCAGTGATTTGATCCGGACAGACGGCGCCGATGAGCAGTTCTTC